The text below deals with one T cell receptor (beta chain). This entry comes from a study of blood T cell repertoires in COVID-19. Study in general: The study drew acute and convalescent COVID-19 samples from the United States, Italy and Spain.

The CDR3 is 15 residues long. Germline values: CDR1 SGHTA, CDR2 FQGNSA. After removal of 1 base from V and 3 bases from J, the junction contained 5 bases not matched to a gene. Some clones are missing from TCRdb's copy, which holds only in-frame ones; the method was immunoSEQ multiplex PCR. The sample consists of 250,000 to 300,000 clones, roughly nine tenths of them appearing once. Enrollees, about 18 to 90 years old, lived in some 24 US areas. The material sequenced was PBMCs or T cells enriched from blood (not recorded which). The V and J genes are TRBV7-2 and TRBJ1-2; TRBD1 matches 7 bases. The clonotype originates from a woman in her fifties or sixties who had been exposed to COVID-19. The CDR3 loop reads CASSLVSGGDYGYTF. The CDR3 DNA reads TGTGCCAGCAGCTTAGTGTCAGGGGGTGACTATGGCTACACCTTC.